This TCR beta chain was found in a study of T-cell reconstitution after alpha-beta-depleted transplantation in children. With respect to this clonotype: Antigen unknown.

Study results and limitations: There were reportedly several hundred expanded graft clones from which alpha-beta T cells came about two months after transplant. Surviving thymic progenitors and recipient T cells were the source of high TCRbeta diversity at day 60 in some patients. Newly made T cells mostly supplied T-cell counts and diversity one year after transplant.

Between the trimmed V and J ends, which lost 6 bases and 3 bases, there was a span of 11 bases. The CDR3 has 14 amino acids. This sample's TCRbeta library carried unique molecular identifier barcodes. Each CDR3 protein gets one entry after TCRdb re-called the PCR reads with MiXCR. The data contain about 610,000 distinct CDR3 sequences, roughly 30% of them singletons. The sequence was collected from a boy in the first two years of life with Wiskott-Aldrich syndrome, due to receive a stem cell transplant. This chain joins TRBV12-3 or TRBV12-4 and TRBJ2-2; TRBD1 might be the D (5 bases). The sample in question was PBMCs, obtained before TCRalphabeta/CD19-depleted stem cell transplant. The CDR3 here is CASSMTVDTGELFF. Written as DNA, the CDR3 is TGTGCCAGCAGCATGACAGTCGACACCGGGGAGCTGTTTTTT.